Each of the 4 T cell receptor beta chains below was sequenced from the same sample in a study of T cell responses to AZD1222 COVID-19 vaccine. The method was immunoSEQ multiplex PCR; TCRdb's version includes in-frame clones alone and lacks a portion of them. The sample records about 110,000 clones, about 81% being singletons. The source material was peripheral blood, sampled on day 0 of AZD1222 vaccination. Receptors were obtained from an adult in good health.

This clone was seen only once. The CDR3: CASRPDREGYGYTF. In nucleotides, the CDR3 is TGTGCCAGCAGGCCGGACAGGGAGGGCTATGGCTACACCTTC. V and J are TRBV6-6 and TRBJ1-2, with 8 bases identical to TRBD1. Germline CDR1 and CDR2: MNHNY and SVGAGI (reference sequence). CDR3 length: 14 residues. Losses at the gene ends were 6 bases for V and 4 bases for J; bases not matched to a gene: 7.

The J gene is TRBJ1-2, the V gene TRBV28; TRBD1 might be the D (6 bases). There are 14 residues in the CDR3. The V and J ends lost 4 bases and 5 bases respectively, with 14 bases between them. The germline CDR1 and CDR2 sequences are MDHEN and SYDVKM. As DNA, the CDR3 is TGTGCCAGCAGTTCCGGACAGACCCGATATGGCTACACCTTC. Translated: CASSSGQTRYGYTF.

This clone was picked up a small number of times. The V and J genes are TRBV7-2 and TRBJ1-1; D not certain. CDR3 length equals 13 residues. Germline V gene sequence: CDR1 SGHTA, CDR2 FQGNSA. V was cut by 5 bases and J by 2 bases, with 9 bases left in between. CDR3 protein: CASSRQANTEAFF. The CDR3 DNA is TGTGCCAGCAGCAGACAAGCAAACACTGAAGCTTTCTTT. Full variable domain (rest looked up from reference TRBV7-2 and TRBJ1-1): GAGVSQSPSNKVTEKGKDVELRCDPISGHTALYWYRQSLGQGLEFLIYFQGNSAPDKSGLPSDRFSAERTGGSVSTLTIQRTQQEDSAVYLCASSRQANTEAFFGQGTRLTVV.

This clone was picked up a small number of times. V and J are TRBV3-1 (or the pseudogene TRBV3-2) and TRBJ2-1; 8 nucleotides agree with TRBD2. The V gene's germline CDR1 is LGHDT and CDR2 YNNKEL (reference sequence). The CDR3 is 15 amino acids. J gave up 7 bases and V 0 bases, and 5 bases lay outside the gene matches. The CDR3 coding sequence is TGTGCCAGCAGCCAAGACGGGGGGGCAGGAAATGAGCAGTTCTTC. Its translation: CASSQDGGAGNEQFF.